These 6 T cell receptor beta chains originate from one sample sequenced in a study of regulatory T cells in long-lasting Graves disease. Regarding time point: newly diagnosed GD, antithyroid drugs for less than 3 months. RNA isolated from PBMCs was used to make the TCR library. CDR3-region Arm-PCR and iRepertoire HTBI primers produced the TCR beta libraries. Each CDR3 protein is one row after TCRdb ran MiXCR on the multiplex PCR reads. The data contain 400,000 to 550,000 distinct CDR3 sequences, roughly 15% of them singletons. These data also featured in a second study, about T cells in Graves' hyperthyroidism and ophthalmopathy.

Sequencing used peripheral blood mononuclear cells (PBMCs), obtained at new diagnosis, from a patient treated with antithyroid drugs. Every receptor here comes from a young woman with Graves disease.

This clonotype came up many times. The CDR3 DNA reads as TGTGCCAGCAGAGAACAGGGAACCTCCTACGAGCAGTACTTC. Amino acid sequence: CASREQGTSYEQYF. The genes are TRBV6-2 or TRBV6-3 and TRBJ2-7; tentative D call: TRBD1 (6 bases). The V and J ends lost 6 bases and 0 bases respectively, with 12 bases between them. This CDR3 region has 14 residues. Per germline, CDR1 MNHEY and CDR2 SVGEGT.

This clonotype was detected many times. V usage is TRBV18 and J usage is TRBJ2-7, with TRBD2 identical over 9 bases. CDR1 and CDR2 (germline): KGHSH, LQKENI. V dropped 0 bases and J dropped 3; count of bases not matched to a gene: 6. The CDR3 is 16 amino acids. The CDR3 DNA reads TGTGCCAGCTCACCACCGGGACTAGCTCGGGTCTACGAGCAGTACTTC. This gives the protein CASSPPGLARVYEQYF.

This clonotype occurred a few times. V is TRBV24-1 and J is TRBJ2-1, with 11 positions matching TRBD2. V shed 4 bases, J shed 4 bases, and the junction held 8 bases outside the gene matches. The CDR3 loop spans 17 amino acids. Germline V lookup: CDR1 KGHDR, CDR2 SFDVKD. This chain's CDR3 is CATSDPSGRLGYNEQFF. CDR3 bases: TGTGCCACCAGTGACCCTAGCGGGAGGTTAGGGTACAATGAGCAGTTCTTC.

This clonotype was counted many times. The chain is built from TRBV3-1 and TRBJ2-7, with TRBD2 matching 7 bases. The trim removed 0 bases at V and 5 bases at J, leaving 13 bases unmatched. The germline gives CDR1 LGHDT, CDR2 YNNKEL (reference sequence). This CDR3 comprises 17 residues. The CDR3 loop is CASSQDHLAGALHEQYF. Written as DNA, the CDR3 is TGTGCCAGCAGCCAAGATCACCTTGCGGGAGCTCTCCACGAGCAGTACTTC.

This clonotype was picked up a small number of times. Written as DNA, the CDR3 is TGTGCCAGCAGCGTGGGGGGGGCCAAAAACATTCAGTACTTC. Translating it yields CASSVGGAKNIQYF. The chain links TRBV9 to TRBJ2-4; TRBD2 aligns across 7 bases. The V gene's germline CDR1 is SGDLS and CDR2 YYNGEE. This CDR3 has 14 residues. The V and J ends lost 2 bases and 1 base, in that order; junction bases with no gene match: 0.

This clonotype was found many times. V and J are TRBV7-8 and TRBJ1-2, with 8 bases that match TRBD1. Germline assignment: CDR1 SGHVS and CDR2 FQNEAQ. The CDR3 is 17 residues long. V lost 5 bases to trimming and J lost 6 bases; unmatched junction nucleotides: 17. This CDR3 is CASSPNPTRQGYDGYTF. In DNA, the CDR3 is TGTGCCAGCAGCCCTAACCCCACAAGACAGGGGTATGATGGCTACACCTTC.